The source of this T cell receptor (beta chain) is a study of CD8 T cells in ankylosing spondylitis. Whole-study results and caveats: It appeared that ankylosing spondylitis blood was characterized by a TCR beta motif of roughly 8 highly homologous variants. In ankylosing spondylitis patients, matched synovial fluid reportedly showed significant enrichment of disease-linked clones.

V dropped 0 bases and J dropped 0 bases, with 10 bases sitting between them. CDR3 length equals 15 residues. Germline V gene sequence: CDR1 SGDLS, CDR2 YYNGEE. Generation of TCR beta libraries employed quantitative 5'-RACE incorporating molecular barcodes. One entry per CDR3 protein results from TCRdb running MiXCR on the 5' RACE reads. The sample shows about 220,000 distinct CDR3 sequences, 15% to 20% of them seen only once. About this clonotype: Its antigen is unknown.

The specimen sequenced was blood, either unsorted or a sorted T cell fraction (not recorded which). The receptor's source is a male donor with ankylosing spondylitis. V is TRBV9 and J is TRBJ2-7, with TRBD2 as a possible D gene (6 bases). The CDR3 sequence is CASSVGRDPSYEQYF. The CDR3 coding sequence is TGTGCCAGCAGCGTAGGGCGGGACCCCTCCTACGAGCAGTACTTC.